The rows below give T cell receptor beta chains drawn from one sample of a study of cytomegalovirus exposure and HLA in healthy donors. Clones were read by immunoSEQ multiplex PCR, and TCRdb kept only the in-frame ones, dropping some. Of around 170,000 clones listed, 75% to 85% are singletons. The sample consisted of PBMCs. The receptors were gathered from a woman between 18 and 30 years old in good health and CMV-seronegative. Each CDR3 is given with its conserved first and last residue. A D gene is named only where the DNA matches it firmly. Only part of the rows carry a size: once, few, many, or a class if the clone is expanded.

>17|TRBV2|TRBJ1-3|few|NA
TGTGCCAGCAGTTTTGAAGGAGGAGGGAACTCTGGAAACACCATATATTTT
CASSFEGGGNSGNTIYF
>15|TRBV6-5|TRBJ2-7|NA|TRBD2
TGTGCCAGCAGCCTCGGGACTAGCGGGAACTACGAGCAGTACTTC
CASSLGTSGNYEQYF
>14|TRBV6-5|TRBJ1-2|NA|NA
TGTGCCAGCAGCTTGGACAGTTATGAGGGGGGCTACACCTTC
CASSLDSYEGGYTF
>14|TRBV27|TRBJ1-1|NA|NA
TGTGCCAGCAGTTCTGGTCTACAGGGCATTGAAGCTTTCTTT
CASSSGLQGIEAFF
>14|TRBV15|TRBJ1-2|NA|NA
TGTGCCACCAGCGGAATACAGGGAGAGTGGGGCTACACCTTC
CATSGIQGEWGYTF
>12|TRBV6-6|TRBJ2-7|NA|NA
TGTGCCAGCAGTTACTCGGCTTACGAGCAGTACTTC
CASSYSAYEQYF
>16|TRBV19|TRBJ2-7|NA|NA
TGTGCCAGTAGTTGGACCAACAGGGTGGGCCACTACGAGCAGTACTTC
CASSWTNRVGHYEQYF
>13|TRBV29-1|TRBJ2-7|NA|NA
TGCAGCGTTGGCGTCTATGGGAGCTACGAGCAGTACTTC
CSVGVYGSYEQYF
>20|TRBV9|TRBJ1-4|NA|TRBD1
TGTGCCAGCAGCCCACTAGACTCCCGGGACAGGGTTGTGTCTAATGAAAAACTGTTTTTT
CASSPLDSRDRVVSNEKLFF
>12|TRBV6-5|TRBJ2-3|NA|NA
TGTGCCAGTAAAAGTGAGTCAGATACGCAGTATTTT
CASKSESDTQYF
>13|TRBV7-6|TRBJ1-2|NA|NA
TGTGCCAGCAGCTTAGGGGGCTCTGATGGCTACACCTTC
CASSLGGSDGYTF
>15|TRBV5-3|TRBJ2-5|NA|NA
TGTGCCAGAAGCCCACCTTTGGGGGCTAATGAGACCCAGTACTTC
CARSPPLGANETQYF
>12|TRBV5-1|TRBJ1-1|NA|NA
TGCGCCAGCAGCCCAGACAGAATCGAAGCTTTCTTT
CASSPDRIEAFF
>14|TRBV6-5|TRBJ1-1|once|NA
TGTGCCAGCAGTTGGGGGCTAGGGGCCGGTGAAGCTTTCTTT
CASSWGLGAGEAFF
>16|TRBV27|TRBJ1-2|once|NA
TGTGCCAGCAGTTTCTCATATGGAGGGCAAGGGTATGGCTACACCTTC
CASSFSYGGQGYGYTF